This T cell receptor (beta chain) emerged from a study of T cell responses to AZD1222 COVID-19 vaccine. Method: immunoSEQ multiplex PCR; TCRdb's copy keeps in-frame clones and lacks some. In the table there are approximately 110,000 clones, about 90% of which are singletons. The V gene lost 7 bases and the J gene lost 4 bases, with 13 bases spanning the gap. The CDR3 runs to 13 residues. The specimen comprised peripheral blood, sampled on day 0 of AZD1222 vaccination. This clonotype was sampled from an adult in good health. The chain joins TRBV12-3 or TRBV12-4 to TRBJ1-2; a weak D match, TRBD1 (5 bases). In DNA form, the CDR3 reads TGTGCCAGCAAGGAAGGGGCGGGCTATGGCTACACCTTC. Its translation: CASKEGAGYGYTF.